Shown below are 15 T cell receptor beta chains from a single sample sequenced in a study of shared clonotypes between healthy human individuals. TCRdb's copy holds only in-frame clones and misses some; the assay was immunoSEQ multiplex PCR. The sample holds some 490,000 clones, roughly 80% seen once. Sequenced sample: PBMCs. The receptors were gathered from a woman in her thirties or forties in good health. Some clones in this sample may be carry-over from other donors' samples.

A remark on this clone: One base separates it from a far larger clone, so it is likely a read error. The chain employs TRBV10-3 and TRBJ1-2; D remains unclear. The germline V gene encodes CDR1 ENHRY and CDR2 SYGVKD. There are 15 residues in the CDR3. The CDR3 nucleotides are TGTGCCGTCAGTGAGTCTTTTAGGACGGTCTATGGCTACACCTTC. Protein: CAVSESFRTVYGYTF.

This chain uses TRBV28 with TRBJ2-2, with 7 bases identical to TRBD2. Germline V gene lookup returns CDR1 MDHEN and CDR2 SYDVKM. The CDR3 extends over 19 amino acids. J gave up 5 bases and V 3 bases, and 18 bases lay outside the gene matches. The CDR3 is CASSFFGLDGRISTGELFF. CDR3 sequence (DNA): TGTGCCAGCAGTTTTTTCGGGCTCGACGGGAGGATATCTACCGGGGAGCTGTTTTTT.

About this clone: Since a far larger clone is one base different, this is likely a read error. The rearrangement joins TRBV5-1 to TRBJ1-1, with D tentatively TRBD1 (5 bases). Germline V gene lookup returns CDR1 SGHRS and CDR2 YFSETQ. The V end was cut by 3 bases, the J end by 5 bases, with 17 bases between. This CDR3 is 15 amino acids long. The CDR3 region is CASSSNTGFRTEAFF. The CDR3 coding sequence is TGCGCCAGCAGCTCAAATACAGGTTTTAGGACTGAAGCTTTCTTT.

This chain joins TRBV15 and TRBJ2-5; D might be TRBD1 (6 bases). This CDR3 comprises 15 residues. Trimming shortened V by 0 bases and J by 1 base, and 9 bases separated the two germline ends. Germline CDR1 LNHNV, CDR2 YYDKDF (reference sequence). The CDR3 loop is CATSRDRGAQETQYF. Written as DNA, the CDR3 is TGTGCCACCAGCAGAGACAGGGGCGCCCAAGAGACCCAGTACTTC.

The chain employs TRBV29-1 and TRBJ2-1; 11 bases agree with TRBD2. The CDR3 is 18 residues long. V dropped 5 bases and J dropped 0; count of bases not matched to a gene: 12. Germline lookup yields CDR1 SQVTM and CDR2 ANQGSEA. The CDR3 spells CSVLLSGRAGGSYNEQFF. The CDR3 nucleotides read TGCAGCGTTCTCCTTAGCGGGAGGGCCGGTGGCTCCTACAATGAGCAGTTCTTC.

The CDR3, as DNA: TGCGCCAGCAGCGGGTCATTAATAGTGAAGCAGTTCTTC. As protein: CASSGSLIVKQFF. The gene calls are TRBV5-1 and TRBJ2-1; unclear D gene. This CDR3 has 13 amino acids. In germline, CDR1 is SGHRS, CDR2 YFSETQ. The ends were cut back, 4 bases at V and 11 bases at J, with 16 bases in the middle.

With respect to this clone: A far bigger clonotype differs at one base, so this is likely a read error. The rearrangement uses TRBV2 and TRBJ2-7; 7 bases fit TRBD1. This CDR3 contains 12 residues. CDR1 and CDR2 from the germline V gene are SNHLY and FYNNEI. CDR3 DNA: TGTGCCAGCAGTGCAGGGGGTAGCGAGCAGTGCTTC. Its protein product is CASSAGGSEQCF.

V is TRBV5-1 and J is TRBJ1-1, with D possibly being TRBD1 (5 bases). The V gene's germline CDR1 is SGHRS and CDR2 YFSETQ. V was pared by 0 bases and J by 11 bases, with 17 bases between. The CDR3 contains 14 residues. The CDR3 sequence: CASSLDRTDLGAFF. CDR3 DNA sequence: TGCGCCAGCAGCTTGGACAGGACTGACCTGGGGGCTTTCTTT.

The chain joins TRBV2 to TRBJ2-7, with TRBD2 identical over 8 bases. V lost 4 bases to trimming and J lost 6 bases; unmatched junction nucleotides: 8. From germline, CDR1 is SNHLY and CDR2 FYNNEI. The length of the CDR3 is 14 residues. CDR3 in amino acids: CASSAGTRSGEQYF. CDR3 sequence (DNA): TGTGCCAGCAGTGCGGGGACTAGGTCTGGCGAGCAGTACTTC.

In DNA, the CDR3 is TGTGCCAGCAGCCAAGAGTTGTACACCGGGGAGCTGTTTTTT. Translation: CASSQELYTGELFF. This sequence joins TRBV4-2 and TRBJ2-2, with D unresolved. Germline-derived CDR1 and CDR2 are LGHNA and YNFKEQ. Deletions cut 0 bases from V and 3 bases from J, with 5 bases between. The length of the CDR3 is 14 residues.

This clone was observed at least ten times. The same CDR3 is also encoded by other DNA sequences in this sample. This chain joins TRBV7-2 and TRBJ1-1; TRBD1 matches at 9 bases. Germline lookup yields CDR1 SGHTA and CDR2 FQGNSA. The CDR3 totals 15 residues. With V trimmed by 5 bases and J by 3 bases, 7 bases remained unmatched. Here the CDR3 DNA reads TGTGCCAGCAGCCGGCGACAGGGGGTAGACACTGAAGCTTTCTTT. The encoded protein is CASSRRQGVDTEAFF.

The chain combines TRBV7-9 with TRBJ2-2; D unresolved. Germline CDR1 is SEHNR and CDR2 is FQNEAQ (reference sequence). The V gene lost 7 bases and the J gene lost 1 base, with 16 bases spanning the gap. The CDR3 is made up of 16 amino acids. For the CDR3, the DNA is TGTGCCAGCAACCCGTTAGACCGCCTGAACACCGGGGAGCTGTTTTTT. Translating it yields CASNPLDRLNTGELFF. The full variable domain, rest sourced from reference TRBV7-9 and TRBJ2-2, is DTGVSQNPRHKITKRGQNVTFRCDPISEHNRLYWYRQTLGQGPEFLTYFQNEAQLEKSRLLSDRFSAERPKGSFSTLEIQRTEQGDSAMYLCASNPLDRLNTGELFFGEGSRLTVL.

The chain carries TRBV15 and TRBJ1-3; D remains unclear. Germline CDR1 LNHNV, CDR2 YYDKDF (reference sequence). This CDR3 is 13 amino acids long. V lost 0 bases and J lost 4, with 4 bases in between. The CDR3 DNA sequence: TGTGCCACCAGCAGAGATAACGGAAACACCATATATTTT. It yields the protein CATSRDNGNTIYF.

V and J are TRBV18 and TRBJ1-1; D is undetermined. V was trimmed by 1 base and J by 0 bases, leaving 3 bases between them. The CDR3 covers 13 residues. Per germline, CDR1 KGHSH and CDR2 LQKENI. The CDR3: CASSPQMNTEAFF. For the CDR3, the DNA is TGTGCCAGCTCACCACAGATGAACACTGAAGCTTTCTTT.

V is TRBV19 and J is TRBJ1-5, with D possibly matching TRBD1 (5 bases). Germline V gives CDR1 LNHDA, CDR2 SQIVND (reference sequence). CDR3 size: 14 residues. V was trimmed by 8 bases and J by 1 base, leaving 12 bases between them. CDR3 DNA: TGTGCCAGTCGGGGGGGAAGAAGCAATCAGCCCCAGCATTTT. This translates into CASRGGRSNQPQHF.